This passage covers 21 T cell receptor beta chains from one sample sequenced in a study of vaccination and CD4 T cells after COVID-19. Cultured CD4+ T-cell DNA underwent Oncomine TCR Beta short-read sequencing. Via MiXCR, TCRdb re-called the PCR reads, giving one row per CDR3 protein. The table records about 6,300 distinct CDR3 sequences, about two thirds of them present only once. Their recognized antigens are unknown. As to treatment: approximately 9-day PBMC culture with coronavirus spike peptide pools or control peptides (ViraFEST assay). The sample consisted of CD4+ T cells from blood, cultured in vitro. Receptor source: a human donor who had recovered from COVID-19.

The CDR3 DNA sequence: TGCAGTGCGACCGGGACGGATGGCTCCTACGAGCAGTACTTC. Amino acids: CSATGTDGSYEQYF. The chain employs TRBV20-1 and TRBJ2-7; D may be TRBD1 or TRBD2 (5 bases each). Per germline, CDR1 DFQATT and CDR2 SNEGSKA (reference sequence). V lost 6 bases, J lost 0 bases, and 15 bases lay in between. The CDR3 has 14 residues.

This chain's CDR3 is CSASFLGKDYEQYF. CDR3 sequence (DNA): TGCAGTGCTAGCTTCTTGGGAAAGGACTACGAGCAGTACTTC. V is TRBV20-1 and J is TRBJ2-7, with D unresolved. Trimming pared 3 bases from V and 3 bases from J, leaving 15 bases between. CDR3 length equals 14 residues. Germline assignment: CDR1 DFQATT and CDR2 SNEGSKA (reference sequence).

The rearrangement links TRBV7-8 to TRBJ1-1; D perhaps matches TRBD1 (5 bases). Trimming shortened V by 7 bases and J by 1 base, and 22 bases separated the two germline ends. Germline CDR1 is SGHVS and CDR2 is FQNEAQ. The CDR3 runs 17 residues. The chain's CDR3 is CASTEPAVYRGNTEAFF. CDR3 nucleotides: TGTGCCAGCACCGAACCCGCCGTATATAGGGGGAACACTGAAGCTTTCTTT.

The rearrangement links TRBV7-9 to TRBJ2-7, with TRBD2 matching over 9 bases. The V gene end was trimmed by 1 base and the J gene end by 3 bases; junction bases not matched to a gene: 1. The germline V gene encodes CDR1 SEHNR and CDR2 FQNEAQ (reference sequence). This CDR3 comprises 14 residues. CDR3: CASSLGSGSYEQYF. The CDR3 DNA sequence: TGTGCCAGCAGCTTAGGTAGCGGGAGCTACGAGCAGTACTTC. Drawing the rest from reference TRBV7-9 and TRBJ2-7, the complete variable domain is DTGVSQNPRHKITKRGQNVTFRCDPISEHNRLYWYRQTLGQGPEFLTYFQNEAQLEKSRLLSDRFSAERPKGSFSTLEIQRTEQGDSAMYLCASSLGSGSYEQYFGPGTRLTVT.

CDR3 sequence: CASARSAGAGETQYF. CDR3 bases: TGTGCCTCCGCCCGAAGCGCCGGGGCGGGAGAGACCCAGTACTTC. The gene calls are TRBV6-1 and TRBJ2-5; D might be TRBD1 or TRBD2, each matching 5 bases. The CDR3 extends over 15 amino acids. V was clipped by 11 bases and J by 4 bases, with 23 bases between them. Germline V gene data show CDR1 as MNHNS and CDR2 as SASEGT.

V and J are TRBV12-3 or TRBV12-4 and TRBJ2-5, with 8 bases aligning to TRBD1. This CDR3 has 14 amino acids. V was clipped by 5 bases and J by 4 bases; unmatched bases: 6. CDR3 in amino acids: CASSPQGARETQYF. For the CDR3, the DNA is TGTGCCAGCAGTCCGCAGGGGGCGCGAGAGACCCAGTACTTC.

The chain recombines TRBV6-5 with TRBJ1-6; 10 bases match TRBD1. The ends lost 3 bases at V and 9 bases at J; junction bases unmatched: 17. The CDR3 spans 19 residues. In germline, CDR1 is MNHEY, CDR2 SVGAGI. CDR3 in DNA: TGTGCCAGCAGTTATTTCGGGACAGGGGTTCAGTCCGGGGGTTCACCCCTCCACTTT. As protein: CASSYFGTGVQSGGSPLHF.

The chain combines TRBV20-1 with TRBJ2-3; D call uncertain. The CDR3 spans 13 residues. The ends were cut back, 5 bases at V and 6 bases at J, with 15 bases in the middle. Germline CDR1 and CDR2: DFQATT and SNEGSKA (reference sequence). DNA for the CDR3: TGCAGTGCTCAGCTCCCCCAGGCGGATACGCAGTATTTT. It translates to CSAQLPQADTQYF.

The chain joins TRBV7-9 to TRBJ1-1; D gene unclear. The V end was cut by 6 bases, the J end by 4 bases, with 6 bases between. The CDR3 spans 11 residues. The germline V gene has CDR1 SEHNR and CDR2 FQNEAQ (reference sequence). This CDR3 reads CASRPLTEAFF. As DNA, the CDR3 is TGTGCCAGCAGACCCCTCACTGAAGCTTTCTTT.

This clonotype was detected a few times. Here the CDR3 reads CSGTDPLALQTQYF. In DNA form, the CDR3 reads TGCAGTGGGACGGACCCCCTAGCTTTGCAGACCCAGTACTTC. The chain has TRBV20-1 and TRBJ2-5; possibly TRBD2 for D (5 bases). V lost 7 bases, J lost 6 bases, and 21 bases lay in between. CDR1 and CDR2 from the germline V gene are DFQATT and SNEGSKA (reference sequence). CDR3 size: 14 residues.

This clonotype came up a few times. V gene TRBV20-1 combines with J gene TRBJ2-4; D uncertain. Deletions cut 1 base from V and 1 base from J, with 8 bases between. The germline gives CDR1 DFQATT, CDR2 SNEGSKA (reference sequence). This CDR3 is 14 amino acids long. The CDR3 nucleotides are TGCAGTGCTAGAGTAGACCCCGCCAAAAACATTCAGTACTTC. Translation gives CSARVDPAKNIQYF.

The rearrangement links TRBV7-3 to TRBJ2-2; D perhaps matches TRBD2 (6 bases). Per germline, CDR1 SGHTA and CDR2 FQGTGA. V gave up 1 base and J gave up 5 bases, with 11 bases separating them. This CDR3 has 15 amino acids. Written as DNA, the CDR3 is TGTGCCAGCAGCTTAATGTCGGGGGAGACCGGGGAGCTGTTTTTT. As protein: CASSLMSGETGELFF.

The gene calls are TRBV19 and TRBJ2-3, with 7 bases aligning to TRBD2. The V segment lost 4 bases and the J segment 6 bases; nucleotides outside the gene matches: 7. The CDR3 covers 14 residues. The germline V gene has CDR1 LNHDA and CDR2 SQIVND (reference sequence). CDR3 residues: CASSKGGSGDTQYF. The DNA of the CDR3 is TGTGCCAGTAGTAAGGGCGGGAGTGGGGATACGCAGTATTTT.

This clonotype was counted between two and nine times. This sequence joins TRBV6-1 and TRBJ1-2, with TRBD1 matching 7 bases. J lost 1 base, V lost 6 bases, and 14 bases had no gene match. This CDR3 contains 17 residues. The V gene's germline CDR1 is MNHNS and CDR2 SASEGT. CDR3 region: CASRVSSLSGGNYGYTF. The CDR3 DNA is TGTGCCAGCAGAGTGAGTTCACTCTCAGGGGGTAACTATGGCTACACCTTC.

The V call is TRBV6-1, the J call TRBJ1-6, with D hard to call. Germline CDR1 and CDR2: MNHNS and SASEGT. V lost 5 bases and J lost 0, with 11 bases in between. This CDR3 has 16 residues. The CDR3 region is CASSLGRSSYNSPLHF. The CDR3 nucleotides read TGTGCCAGCAGTCTAGGGCGCAGCTCCTATAATTCACCCCTCCACTTT.

The chain has TRBV27 and TRBJ1-2, with 10 bases matching TRBD1. Per the germline V gene, CDR1 is MNHEY and CDR2 is SMNVEV (reference sequence). The CDR3 extends over 15 amino acids. J lost 7 bases, V lost 4 bases, and 9 bases had no gene match. CDR3 in DNA: TGTGCCAGCAGTTCAAAGGGACAGGGGATCTTTGGCTACACCTTC. Translating it yields CASSSKGQGIFGYTF.

This clonotype was picked up one time. The chain is built from TRBV2 and TRBJ1-1; a possible D gene is TRBD1 (6 bases). Germline lookup yields CDR1 SNHLY and CDR2 FYNNEI. The length of the CDR3 is 13 residues. Trimming took 4 bases from V and 8 from J, leaving 14 bases between them. The CDR3 sequence: CASSGSQGWEAFF. The CDR3 DNA sequence: TGTGCCAGCAGTGGATCACAGGGATGGGAAGCTTTCTTT.

The genes are TRBV20-1 and TRBJ2-7; 11 bases are shared with TRBD1. Germline V CDR1 and CDR2: DFQATT, SNEGSKA (reference sequence). The trim removed 2 bases at V and 9 bases at J, leaving 12 bases unmatched. The CDR3 spans 15 residues. The CDR3 loop reads CSARSPGQGGLGQYF. The CDR3 DNA reads TGCAGTGCTAGAAGCCCGGGACAGGGGGGCCTCGGGCAGTACTTC.

This clonotype has more than one count but fewer than ten. The chain employs TRBV20-1 and TRBJ1-5; TRBD1 aligns across 8 bases. V was pared by 3 bases and J by 6 bases, with 10 bases of the junction left unmatched. CDR1 is DFQATT and CDR2 is SNEGSKA in the germline V gene (reference sequence). The CDR3 runs 15 residues. CDR3 residues: CSASVPDRVSQPQHF. The DNA for the CDR3 is TGCAGTGCTAGTGTACCGGACAGGGTGTCTCAGCCCCAGCATTTT.

V usage is TRBV19 and J usage is TRBJ1-1; D is undetermined. The ends were cut back, 3 bases at V and 11 bases at J, with 16 bases in the middle. Germline values: CDR1 LNHDA, CDR2 SQIVND (reference sequence). The CDR3 covers 13 residues. CDR3 protein: CASSMIDPAGAFF. The CDR3 DNA is TGTGCCAGTAGTATGATCGACCCTGCTGGGGCTTTCTTT.

The genes are TRBV7-8 and TRBJ1-2; 8 bases align to TRBD1. With 4 bases clipped from V and 3 bases from J, the junction kept 4 bases outside the gene matches. The CDR3 has 14 amino acids. The germline CDR1 and CDR2 sequences are SGHVS and FQNEAQ. CDR3 sequence: CASSYRDRYYGYTF. In DNA, the CDR3 is TGTGCCAGCAGCTACCGGGACAGGTACTATGGCTACACCTTC.